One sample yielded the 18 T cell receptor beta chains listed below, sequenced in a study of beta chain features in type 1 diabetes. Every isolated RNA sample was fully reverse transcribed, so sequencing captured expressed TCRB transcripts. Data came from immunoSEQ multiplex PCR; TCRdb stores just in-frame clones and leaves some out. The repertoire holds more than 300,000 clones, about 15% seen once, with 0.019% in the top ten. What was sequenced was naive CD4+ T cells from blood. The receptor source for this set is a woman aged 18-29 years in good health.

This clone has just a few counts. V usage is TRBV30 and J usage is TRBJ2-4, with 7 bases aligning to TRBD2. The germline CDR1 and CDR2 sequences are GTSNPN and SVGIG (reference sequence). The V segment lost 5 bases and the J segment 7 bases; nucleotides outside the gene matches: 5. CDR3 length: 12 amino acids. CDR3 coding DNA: TGTGCCTGGTTGGCGGGAGCGAACATTCAGTACTTC. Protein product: CAWLAGANIQYF. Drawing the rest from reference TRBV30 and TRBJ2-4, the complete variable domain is SQTIHQWPATLVQPVGSPLSLECTVEGTSNPNLYWYRQAAGRGLQLLFYSVGIGQISSEVPQNLSASRPQDRQFILSSKKLLLSDSGFYLCAWLAGANIQYFGAGTRLSVL.

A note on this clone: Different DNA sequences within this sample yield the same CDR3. The CDR3 nucleotides read TGCGCCAGCAGCTTGGGACTAGCGGGAGGCACAGATACGCAGTATTTT. It yields the protein CASSLGLAGGTDTQYF. V gene TRBV5-1 combines with J gene TRBJ2-3, with TRBD2 matching 12 bases. This CDR3 is built from 16 residues. Per germline, CDR1 SGHRS and CDR2 YFSETQ. The ends lost 0 bases at V and 1 base at J; junction bases unmatched: 0.

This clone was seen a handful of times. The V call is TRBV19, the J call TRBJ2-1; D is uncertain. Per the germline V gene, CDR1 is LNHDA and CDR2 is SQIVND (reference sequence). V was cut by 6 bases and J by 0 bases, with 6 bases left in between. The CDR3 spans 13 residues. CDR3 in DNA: TGTGCCAGTAGGCCGAGCTCCTACAATGAGCAGTTCTTC. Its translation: CASRPSSYNEQFF. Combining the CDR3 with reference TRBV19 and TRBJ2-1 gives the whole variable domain DGGITQSPKYLFRKEGQNVTLSCEQNLNHDAMYWYRQDPGQGLRLIYYSQIVNDFQKGDIAEGYSVSREKKESFPLTVTSAQKNPTAFYLCASRPSSYNEQFFGPGTRLTVL.

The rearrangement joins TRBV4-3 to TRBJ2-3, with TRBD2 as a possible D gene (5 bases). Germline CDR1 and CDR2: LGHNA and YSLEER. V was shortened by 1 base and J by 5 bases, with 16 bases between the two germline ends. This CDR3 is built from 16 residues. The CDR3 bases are TGCGCCAGCAGCCAAGGGTCGCCTAGCCCACTAGATACGCAGTATTTT. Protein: CASSQGSPSPLDTQYF.

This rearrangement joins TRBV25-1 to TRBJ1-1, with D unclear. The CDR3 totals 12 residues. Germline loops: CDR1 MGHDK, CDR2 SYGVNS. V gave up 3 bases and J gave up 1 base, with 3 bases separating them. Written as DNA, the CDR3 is TGTGCCAGCAGTGATCGGAACACTGAAGCTTTCTTT. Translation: CASSDRNTEAFF.

The CDR3 DNA reads as TGTGCCAGCAGCTTAGCGGGAGGGCGAACAGATACGCAGTATTTT. Its translation is CASSLAGGRTDTQYF. The rearrangement uses TRBV7-7 and TRBJ2-3; 7 positions agree with TRBD2. Trimming cost V 0 bases and J 3 bases; bases outside gene matches: 3. Germline CDR1 SSHAT, CDR2 FNYEAQ (reference sequence). This CDR3 has 15 amino acids.

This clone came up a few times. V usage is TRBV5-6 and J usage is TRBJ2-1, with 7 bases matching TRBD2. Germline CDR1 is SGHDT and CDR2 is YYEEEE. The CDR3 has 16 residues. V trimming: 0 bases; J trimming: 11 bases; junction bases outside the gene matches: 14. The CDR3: CASSLVWGGVGEKQFF. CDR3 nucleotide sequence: TGTGCCAGCAGCTTGGTTTGGGGAGGGGTAGGGGAAAAGCAGTTCTTC.

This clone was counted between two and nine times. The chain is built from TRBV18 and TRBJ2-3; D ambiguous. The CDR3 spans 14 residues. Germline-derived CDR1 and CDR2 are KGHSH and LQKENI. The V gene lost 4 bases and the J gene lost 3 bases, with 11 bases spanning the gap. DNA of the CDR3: TGTGCCAGCTCACGGTTCGACGGGACAGATACGCAGTATTTT. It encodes CASSRFDGTDTQYF.

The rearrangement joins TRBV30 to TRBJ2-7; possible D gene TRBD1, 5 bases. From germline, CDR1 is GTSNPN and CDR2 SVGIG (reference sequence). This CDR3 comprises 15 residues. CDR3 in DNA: TGTGCGAGGAGCAATGGGCAGGGCACTCCCTACGAGCAGTACTTC. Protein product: CARSNGQGTPYEQYF.

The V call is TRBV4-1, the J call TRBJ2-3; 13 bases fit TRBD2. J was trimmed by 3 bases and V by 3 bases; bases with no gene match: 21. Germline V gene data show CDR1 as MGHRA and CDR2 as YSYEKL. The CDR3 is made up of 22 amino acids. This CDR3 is CASSHRGSGLAGRPMGTDTQYF. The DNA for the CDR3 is TGCGCCAGCAGCCACCGGGGCTCGGGACTAGCGGGACGCCCGATGGGGACAGATACGCAGTATTTT.

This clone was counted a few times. CDR3 in amino acids: CASSLYRPNTEAFF. Written as DNA, the CDR3 is TGTGCCAGCAGCTTGTACAGGCCGAACACTGAAGCTTTCTTT. The rearrangement links TRBV5-4 to TRBJ1-1; tentatively, D is TRBD1 (5 bases). From germline, CDR1 is SGHNT and CDR2 YYREEE (reference sequence). The length of the CDR3 is 14 residues. The ends were cut back, 1 base at V and 1 base at J, with 8 bases in the middle.

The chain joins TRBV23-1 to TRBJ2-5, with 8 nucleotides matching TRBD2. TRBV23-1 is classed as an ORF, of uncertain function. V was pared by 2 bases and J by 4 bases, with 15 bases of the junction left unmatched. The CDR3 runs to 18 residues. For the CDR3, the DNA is TGCGCCAGCAGTCAACCATCGCGACTAGCGAACCTCCTAGAGACCCAGTACTTC. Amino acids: CASSQPSRLANLLETQYF.

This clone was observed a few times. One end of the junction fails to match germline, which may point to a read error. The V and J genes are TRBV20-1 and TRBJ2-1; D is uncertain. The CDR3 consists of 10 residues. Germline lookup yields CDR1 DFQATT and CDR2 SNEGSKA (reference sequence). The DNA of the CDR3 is TGCAGTGCTAGAGATTCTTCTCGCGTCTTC. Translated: CSARDSSRVF.

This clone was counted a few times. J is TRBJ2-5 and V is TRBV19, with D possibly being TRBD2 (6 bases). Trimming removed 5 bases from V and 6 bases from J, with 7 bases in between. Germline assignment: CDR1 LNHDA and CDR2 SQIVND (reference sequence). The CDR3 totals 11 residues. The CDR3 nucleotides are TGTGCCAGTAGTGCGGGGCAGACCCAGTACTTC. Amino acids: CASSAGQTQYF.

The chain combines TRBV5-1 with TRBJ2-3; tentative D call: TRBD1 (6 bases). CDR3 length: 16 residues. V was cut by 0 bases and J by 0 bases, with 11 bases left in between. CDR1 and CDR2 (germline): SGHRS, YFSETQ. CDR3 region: CASSLGRGQSTDTQYF. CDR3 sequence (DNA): TGCGCCAGCAGCTTGGGAAGGGGACAAAGCACAGATACGCAGTATTTT.

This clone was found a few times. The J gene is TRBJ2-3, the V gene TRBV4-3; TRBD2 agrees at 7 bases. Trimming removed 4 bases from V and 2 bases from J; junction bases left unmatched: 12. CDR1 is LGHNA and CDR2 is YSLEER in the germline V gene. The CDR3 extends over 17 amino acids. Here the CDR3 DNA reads TGCGCCAGCAGCCCAAAAGGGGCTAGCGGATTCACAGATACGCAGTATTTT. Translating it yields CASSPKGASGFTDTQYF.

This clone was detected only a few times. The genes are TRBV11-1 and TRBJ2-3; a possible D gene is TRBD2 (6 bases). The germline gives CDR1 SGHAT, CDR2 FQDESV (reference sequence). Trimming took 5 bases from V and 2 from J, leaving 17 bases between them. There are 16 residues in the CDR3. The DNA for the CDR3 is TGTGCCAGCAGCCAGATCCTAGCGTCCCCCACAGATACGCAGTATTTT. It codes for CASSQILASPTDTQYF.

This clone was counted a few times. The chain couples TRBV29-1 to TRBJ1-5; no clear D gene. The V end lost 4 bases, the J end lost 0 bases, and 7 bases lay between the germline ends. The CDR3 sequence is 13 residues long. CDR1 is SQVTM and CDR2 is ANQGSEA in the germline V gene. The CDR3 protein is CSVGADSNQPQHF. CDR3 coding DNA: TGCAGCGTTGGAGCCGATAGCAATCAGCCCCAGCATTTT.